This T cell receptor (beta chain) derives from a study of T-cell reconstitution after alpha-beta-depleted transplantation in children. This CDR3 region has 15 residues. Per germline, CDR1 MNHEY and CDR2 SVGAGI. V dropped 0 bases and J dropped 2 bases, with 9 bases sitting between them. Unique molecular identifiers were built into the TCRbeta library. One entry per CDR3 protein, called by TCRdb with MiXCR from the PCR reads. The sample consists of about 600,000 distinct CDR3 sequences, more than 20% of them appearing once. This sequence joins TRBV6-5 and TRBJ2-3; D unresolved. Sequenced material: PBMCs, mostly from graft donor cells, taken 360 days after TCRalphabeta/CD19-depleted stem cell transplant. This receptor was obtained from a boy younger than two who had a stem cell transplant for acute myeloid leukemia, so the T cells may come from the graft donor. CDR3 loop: CASSYSRRFTDTQYF. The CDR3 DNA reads TGTGCCAGCAGTTACTCGCGCAGGTTCACAGATACGCAGTATTTT.